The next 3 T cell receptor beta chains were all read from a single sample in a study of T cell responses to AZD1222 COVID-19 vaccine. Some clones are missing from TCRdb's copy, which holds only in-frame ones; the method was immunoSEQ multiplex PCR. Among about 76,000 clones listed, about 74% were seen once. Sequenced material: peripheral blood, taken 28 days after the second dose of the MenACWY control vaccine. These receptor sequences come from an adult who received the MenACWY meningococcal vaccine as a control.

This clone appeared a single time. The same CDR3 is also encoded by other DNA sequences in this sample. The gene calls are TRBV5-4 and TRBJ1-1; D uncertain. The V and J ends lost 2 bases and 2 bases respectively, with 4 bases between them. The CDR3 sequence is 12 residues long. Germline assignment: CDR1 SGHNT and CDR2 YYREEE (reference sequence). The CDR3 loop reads CASSLPNTEAFF. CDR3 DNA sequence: TGTGCCAGCAGCTTACCCAACACTGAAGCTTTCTTT.

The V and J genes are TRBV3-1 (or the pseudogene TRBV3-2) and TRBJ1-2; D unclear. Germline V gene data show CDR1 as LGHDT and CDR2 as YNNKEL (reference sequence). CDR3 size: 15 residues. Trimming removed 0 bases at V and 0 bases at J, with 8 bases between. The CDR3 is CASSQDVQANYGYTF. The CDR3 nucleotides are TGTGCCAGCAGCCAAGATGTCCAGGCTAACTATGGCTACACCTTC.

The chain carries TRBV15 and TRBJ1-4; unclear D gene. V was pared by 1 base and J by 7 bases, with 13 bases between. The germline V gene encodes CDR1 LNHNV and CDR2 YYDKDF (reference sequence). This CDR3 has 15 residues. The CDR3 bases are TGTGCCACCAGCAGAGCTGACCGCTTAGCTGAAAAACTGTTTTTT. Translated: CATSRADRLAEKLFF.